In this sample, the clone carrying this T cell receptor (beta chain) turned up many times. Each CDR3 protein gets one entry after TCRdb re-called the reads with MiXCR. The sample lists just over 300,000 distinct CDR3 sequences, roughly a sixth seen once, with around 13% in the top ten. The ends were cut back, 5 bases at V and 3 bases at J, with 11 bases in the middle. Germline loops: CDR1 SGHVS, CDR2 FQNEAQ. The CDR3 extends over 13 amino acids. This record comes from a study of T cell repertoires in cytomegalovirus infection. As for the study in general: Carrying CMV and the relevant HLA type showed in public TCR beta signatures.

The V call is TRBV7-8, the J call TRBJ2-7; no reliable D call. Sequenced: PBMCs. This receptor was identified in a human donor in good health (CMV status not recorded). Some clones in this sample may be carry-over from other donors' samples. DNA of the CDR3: TGTGCCAGCAGCCCCCCGTGGGACTACGAGCAGTACTTC. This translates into CASSPPWDYEQYF.